This entry is about one T cell receptor beta chain. The data belong to a study of cytomegalovirus exposure and HLA in healthy donors. The CDR3 spans 16 residues. Trimming removed 0 bases at V and 4 bases at J, with 15 bases between. Use of 60 Vbeta and 13 Jbeta primers characterized the PCR. Measured with immunoSEQ multiplex PCR; TCRdb has only the in-frame clones, and not every one. This sample carries roughly 110,000 clones, 75% to 85% of them seen once, and the ten largest clones take 1.5% to 2%. The sequenced material came from PBMCs. The chain couples TRBV23-1 to TRBJ2-5; tentative D call: TRBD1 (6 bases). TRBV23-1 is flagged as an ORF with uncertain function. This TCR came from a man in his forties or fifties in good health and CMV-seronegative. CDR3 region: CASSQSQGWVRETQYF. The CDR3 coding sequence is TGCGCCAGCAGTCAATCCCAGGGGTGGGTTAGAGAGACCCAGTACTTC.